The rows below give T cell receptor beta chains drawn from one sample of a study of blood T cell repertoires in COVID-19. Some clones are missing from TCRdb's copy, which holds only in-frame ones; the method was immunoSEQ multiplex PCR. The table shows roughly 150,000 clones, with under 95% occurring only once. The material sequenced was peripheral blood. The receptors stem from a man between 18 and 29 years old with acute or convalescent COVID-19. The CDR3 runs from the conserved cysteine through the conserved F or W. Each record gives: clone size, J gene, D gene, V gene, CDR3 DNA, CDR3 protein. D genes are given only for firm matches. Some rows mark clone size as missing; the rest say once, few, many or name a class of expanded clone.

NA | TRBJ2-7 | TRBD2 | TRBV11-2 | TGTGCCAGCAGCTTAGATCTTGGGGCGGCGGGGGGGACCTACGAGCAGTACTTC | CASSLDLGAAGGTYEQYF
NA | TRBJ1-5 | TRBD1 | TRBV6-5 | TGTGCCAGCAGAGGTTGGACAGGTAATCAGCCCCAGCATTTT | CASRGWTGNQPQHF
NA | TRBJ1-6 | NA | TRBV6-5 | TGTGCCAGCAGTTATCAGGGAAGCTCCTATAATTCACCCCTCCACTTT | CASSYQGSSYNSPLHF
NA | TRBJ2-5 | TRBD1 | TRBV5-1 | TGCGCCAGCAGCTTAGGACAGGGCTGGGAGACCCAGTACTTC | CASSLGQGWETQYF
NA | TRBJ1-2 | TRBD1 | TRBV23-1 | TGCGCCAGCAGTCTGAACGAACAAAGGGACAGGGATGACTACACCTTC | CASSLNEQRDRDDYTF
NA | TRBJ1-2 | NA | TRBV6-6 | TGTGCCAGCAAGGGGGTGACCTATGGCTACACCTTC | CASKGVTYGYTF
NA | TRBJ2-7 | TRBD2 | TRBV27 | TGTGCCAGCAGTATCAACTTCGGGACTAGCGGAACCTACGAGCAGTACTTC | CASSINFGTSGTYEQYF
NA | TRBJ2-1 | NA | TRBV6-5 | TGTGCCAGCACTCGGGATTCCTACAATGAGCAGTTCTTC | CASTRDSYNEQFF
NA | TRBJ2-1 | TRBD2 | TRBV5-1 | TGCGCCAGCAGCCGCCTCGCAGCGGGAGACATCTACAATGAGCAGTTCTTC | CASSRLAAGDIYNEQFF
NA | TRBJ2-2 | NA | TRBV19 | TGTGCCAGTAGTATAGGCGATAGCGGAACCACCGGGGAGCTGTTTTTT | CASSIGDSGTTGELFF
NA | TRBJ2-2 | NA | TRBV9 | TGTGCCAGCACCGCGGGGAGGTTCGGCACCGGGGAGCTGTTTTTT | CASTAGRFGTGELFF
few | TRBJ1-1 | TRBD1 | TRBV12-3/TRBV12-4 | TGTGCCAGCGGAAACAGGGGTGTGGCTGAAGCTTTCTTT | CASGNRGVAEAFF
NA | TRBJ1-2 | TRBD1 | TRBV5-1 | TGCGCCAGCAGCCTGGGTGGGGGATCCGGGACAGGGATCTATGGCTACACCTTC | CASSLGGGSGTGIYGYTF
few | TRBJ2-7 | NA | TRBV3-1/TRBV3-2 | TGTGCCAGCAGCCATTCTCCTACTTACGGGCAGTACTTC | CASSHSPTYGQYF
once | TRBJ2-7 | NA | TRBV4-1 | TGCGCCAGCAGCCAAGACCCGACTAGGGACGAGCAGTACTTC | CASSQDPTRDEQYF
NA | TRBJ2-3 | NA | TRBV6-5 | TGTGCCAGCAGTTCCGCTAGCAGTTTAGATACGCAGTATTTT | CASSSASSLDTQYF
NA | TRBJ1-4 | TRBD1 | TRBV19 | TGTGCCAGTAGTTCTGACCGGGACAGGGGGCGTGAAAAACTGTTTTTT | CASSSDRDRGREKLFF
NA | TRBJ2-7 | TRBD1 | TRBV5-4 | TGTGCCAGCAGCTTGGGGCGGGGGACAGGGTATTACGAGCAGTACTTC | CASSLGRGTGYYEQYF
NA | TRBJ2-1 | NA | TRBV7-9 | TGTGCCAGCAGCAATCGGGACTCCTCCTACAATGAGCAGTTCTTC | CASSNRDSSYNEQFF
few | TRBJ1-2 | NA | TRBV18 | TGTGCCAGCTCACCACCCGGGAGGTATGGCTACACCTTC | CASSPPGRYGYTF
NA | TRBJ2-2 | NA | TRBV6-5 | TGTGCCAGCAGTTACAGGACTCTCAACACCGGGGAGCTGTTTTTT | CASSYRTLNTGELFF
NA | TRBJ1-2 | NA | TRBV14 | TGTGCCAGCAGCCAAGATTTGGCGACAGCATATTATAGTCATGGCTACACCTTC | CASSQDLATAYYSHGYTF
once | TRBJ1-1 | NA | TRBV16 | TGTGCCAGCAGCCAATCGTCCTTCGAAGCTTTCTTT | CASSQSSFEAFF
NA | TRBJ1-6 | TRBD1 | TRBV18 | TGTGCCAGCTCACCCCTCGCAGGGGGTGATTCACCCCTCCACTTT | CASSPLAGGDSPLHF
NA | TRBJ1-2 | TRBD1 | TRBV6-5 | TGTGCCAGCAGTTACTCGGGGGACAGGTACTATGGCTACACCTTC | CASSYSGDRYYGYTF
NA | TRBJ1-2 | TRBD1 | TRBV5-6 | TGTGCCAGCAGCCGGGACAGGGTGGGTGGCTACACCTTC | CASSRDRVGGYTF
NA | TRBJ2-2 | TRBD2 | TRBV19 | TGTGCCAGTAGTAGCGCGGGAGCTGAGACCGGGGAGCTGTTTTTT | CASSSAGAETGELFF